This T cell receptor beta chain stems from a study of cytomegalovirus exposure and HLA in healthy donors. About this clone: Its antigen is still unknown.

This CDR3 is built from 16 residues. The trim removed 2 bases at V and 0 bases at J, leaving 7 bases unmatched. CDR1 is SGHAT and CDR2 is FQDESV in the germline V gene (reference sequence). The PCR used 60 Vbeta and 13 Jbeta primers. Source study methods: About 12 million of about 80 million unique TCR beta chains were shared, per a later count. Assay: immunoSEQ multiplex PCR; the TCRdb copy retains only in-frame clones and omits some. D and trimming were read from the DNA, whereas the V and J calls and clone size are those reported in that table. The sample consists of 70,000 to 95,000 clones, over 75% of them appearing once. Study-level points and caveats: TCR beta sequences reportedly predicted most subjects' HLA-A and HLA-B alleles accurately. There were under 200 TCR beta chains listed as cytomegalovirus-associated. In vitro experiments confirmed that three CMV-associated chains were specific for CMV antigens.

Sequenced: PBMCs. V usage is TRBV11-1 and J usage is TRBJ2-7, with TRBD1 matching over 7 bases. The source of this sequence is a man between 18 and 29 years old in good health and CMV-seronegative. CDR3 in amino acids: CASSLKGWDSSYEQYF. CDR3 DNA sequence: TGTGCCAGCAGCTTAAAGGGTTGGGACAGCTCCTACGAGCAGTACTTC.